This T cell receptor (beta chain) emerged from a study of cytomegalovirus exposure and HLA in healthy donors. Study-wide findings and caveats: Later findings reportedly placed an Asian-associated ancestry cluster below the 666-donor mean for N-insertions.

Trimming took 7 bases from V and 1 from J, leaving 17 bases between them. The CDR3 runs to 16 residues. Germline assignment: CDR1 MDHEN and CDR2 SYDVKM. Comment on this clone: The antigen is not known.

The study ran its PCR with 60 Vbeta and 13 Jbeta primers. TCRdb's table, derived via immunoSEQ multiplex PCR, lists solely in-frame clones and lacks some. The sample shows 120,000 to 150,000 clones, 80% of them seen only once. This TCR was sampled from a female donor in good health and CMV-seronegative. The rearrangement joins TRBV28 to TRBJ1-5; TRBD1 is a possible D gene (5 bases). The sample was PBMCs. This chain's CDR3 is CASMGQGLLSNQPQHF. In DNA, the CDR3 is TGTGCCAGCATGGGGCAGGGACTTTTGAGCAATCAGCCCCAGCATTTT.